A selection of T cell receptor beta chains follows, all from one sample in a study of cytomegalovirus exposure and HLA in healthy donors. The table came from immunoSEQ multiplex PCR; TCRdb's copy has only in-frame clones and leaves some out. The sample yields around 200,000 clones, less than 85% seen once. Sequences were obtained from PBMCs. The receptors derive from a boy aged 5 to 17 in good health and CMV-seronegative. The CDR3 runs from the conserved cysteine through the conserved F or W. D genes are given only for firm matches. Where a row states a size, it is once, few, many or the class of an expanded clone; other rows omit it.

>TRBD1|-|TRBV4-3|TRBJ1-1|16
CASSQEDRGGFPEAFF
TGCGCCAGCAGCCAAGAGGACAGGGGTGGATTCCCTGAAGCTTTCTTT
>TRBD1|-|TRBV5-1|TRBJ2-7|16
CASSPQPGQASYEQYF
TGCGCCAGCAGCCCACAACCGGGACAGGCCTCCTACGAGCAGTACTTC
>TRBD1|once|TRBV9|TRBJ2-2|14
CATSVTGGTGELFF
TGTGCCACCAGCGTCACAGGGGGTACCGGGGAGCTGTTTTTT
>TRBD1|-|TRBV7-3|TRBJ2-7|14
CASSLTGLQGEQYF
TGTGCCAGCAGCCTGACAGGGCTCCAGGGGGAGCAGTACTTC
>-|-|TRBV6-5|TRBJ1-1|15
CASLRTAFMNTEAFF
TGTGCCAGTCTTCGGACAGCCTTTATGAACACTGAAGCTTTCTTT
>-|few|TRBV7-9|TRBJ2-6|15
CASSWPGGGANVLTF
TGTGCCAGCAGCTGGCCAGGAGGGGGGGCCAACGTCCTGACTTTC
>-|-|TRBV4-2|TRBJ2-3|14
CASSSDFFTDTQYF
TGTGCCAGCAGCTCTGACTTTTTCACAGATACGCAGTATTTT
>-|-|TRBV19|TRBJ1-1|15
CATLDRYMMNTEAFF
TGTGCCACCCTAGACAGATATATGATGAACACTGAAGCTTTCTTT
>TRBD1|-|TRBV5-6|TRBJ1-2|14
CASSNRGVVYGYTF
TGTGCCAGCAGTAACAGGGGGGTTGTCTATGGCTACACCTTC
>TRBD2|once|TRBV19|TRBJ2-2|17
CASSITSGNRGTGELFF
TGTGCCAGTAGTATTACTAGCGGGAATCGCGGCACCGGGGAGCTGTTTTTT
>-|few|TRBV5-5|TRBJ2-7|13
CASSSGLSWEQYF
TGTGCCAGCAGCTCGGGACTCTCCTGGGAGCAGTACTTC
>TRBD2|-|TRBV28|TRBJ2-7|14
CASLGGGRWREQYF
TGTGCCAGCCTGGGTGGCGGGAGATGGCGCGAGCAGTACTTC
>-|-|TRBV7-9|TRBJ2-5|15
CASSPGTRIEETQYF
TGTGCCAGCAGCCCGGGGACTCGAATCGAAGAGACCCAGTACTTC
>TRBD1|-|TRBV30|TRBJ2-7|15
CAWSVRDRVTYEQYF
TGTGCCTGGAGTGTAAGGGACAGGGTCACCTACGAGCAGTACTTC
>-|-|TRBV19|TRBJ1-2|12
CASRSGDNGYTF
TGTGCCAGTAGGTCAGGGGACAATGGCTACACCTTC
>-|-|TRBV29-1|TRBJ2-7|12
CSGGWDAYEQYF
TGCAGCGGAGGGTGGGATGCCTACGAGCAGTACTTC
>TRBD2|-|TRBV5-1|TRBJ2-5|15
CASSPETSYQETQYF
TGCGCCAGCAGCCCAGAGACTAGCTACCAAGAGACCCAGTACTTC
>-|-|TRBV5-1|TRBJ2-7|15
CASSRNMDSNYEQYF
TGCGCCAGCAGCCGAAACATGGACAGTAACTACGAGCAGTACTTC
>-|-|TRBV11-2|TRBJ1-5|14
CASSLSGANQPQHF
TGTGCCAGCAGCTTGTCTGGAGCAAATCAGCCCCAGCATTTT
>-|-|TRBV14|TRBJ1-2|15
CASSQDTGPNYGYTF
TGTGCCAGCAGCCAAGATACAGGTCCTAACTATGGCTACACCTTC
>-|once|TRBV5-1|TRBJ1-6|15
CASSLAAAFNSPLHF
TGCGCCAGCAGCTTGGCGGCAGCGTTCAATTCACCCCTCCACTTT
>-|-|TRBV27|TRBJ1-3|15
CASSFRREAGNTIYF
TGTGCCAGCAGTTTTCGCAGGGAAGCTGGAAACACCATATATTTT
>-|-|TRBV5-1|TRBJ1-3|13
CASSPDPGNTIYF
TGCGCCAGCAGCCCAGATCCTGGAAACACCATATATTTT
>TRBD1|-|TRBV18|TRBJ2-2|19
CASSPISWTGKESTGELFF
TGTGCCAGCTCACCGATCTCGTGGACAGGGAAGGAAAGCACCGGGGAGCTGTTTTTT
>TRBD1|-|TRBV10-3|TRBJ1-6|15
CAISESQGADSPLHF
TGTGCCATCAGTGAATCTCAGGGGGCGGATTCACCCCTCCACTTT
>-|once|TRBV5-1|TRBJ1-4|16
CASSLDTGATNEKLFF
TGCGCCAGCAGCTTGGACACAGGAGCAACTAATGAAAAACTGTTTTTT
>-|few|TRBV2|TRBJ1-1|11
CASSEMGEAFF
TGTGCCAGCAGTGAAATGGGCGAAGCTTTCTTT
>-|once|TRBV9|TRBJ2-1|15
CASSVGSGSSVEQFF
TGTGCCAGCAGCGTAGGGTCCGGGAGTAGCGTTGAGCAGTTCTTC
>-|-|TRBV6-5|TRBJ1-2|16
CASSYSSVLEGYGYTF
TGTGCCAGCAGTTACTCGTCTGTCTTAGAGGGCTATGGCTACACCTTC
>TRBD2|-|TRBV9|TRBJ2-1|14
CASSPSGGNNEQFF
TGTGCCAGCAGTCCTAGCGGGGGGAACAATGAGCAGTTCTTC
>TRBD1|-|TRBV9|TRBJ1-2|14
CASSPDREGQGYTF
TGTGCCAGCAGCCCGGACAGGGAAGGCCAAGGCTACACCTTC
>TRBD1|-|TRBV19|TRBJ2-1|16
CASSGRDRGLVGEQFF
TGTGCCAGTAGTGGGCGGGACAGGGGGTTAGTGGGTGAGCAGTTCTTC
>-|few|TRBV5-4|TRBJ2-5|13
CASSRIDSHTQYF
TGTGCCAGCAGCCGCATTGACAGTCATACCCAGTACTTC
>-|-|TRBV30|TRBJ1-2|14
CAWSVGGGNYGYTF
TGTGCCTGGAGTGTTGGTGGGGGGAACTATGGCTACACCTTC
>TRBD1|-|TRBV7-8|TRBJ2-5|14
CASGQGRVQETQYF
TGTGCCAGTGGACAGGGAAGGGTCCAAGAGACCCAGTACTTC
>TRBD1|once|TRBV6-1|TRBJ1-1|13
CASSFDRDTEAFF
TGTGCCAGCAGTTTCGACAGGGACACTGAAGCTTTCTTT
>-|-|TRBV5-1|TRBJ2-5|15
CASRPEAQYQETQYF
TGCGCCAGCAGACCTGAGGCCCAGTACCAAGAGACCCAGTACTTC
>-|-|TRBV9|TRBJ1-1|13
CASSERGRGRAFF
TGTGCCAGCAGTGAGCGGGGTCGAGGGAGAGCTTTCTTT
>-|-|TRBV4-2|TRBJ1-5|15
CASSQIAQSNQPQHF
TGTGCCAGCAGCCAAATCGCCCAGAGCAATCAGCCCCAGCATTTT
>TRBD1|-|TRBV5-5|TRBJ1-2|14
CASSSTGGEVAYTF
TGTGCCAGCAGCTCGACAGGGGGCGAAGTGGCCTACACCTTC
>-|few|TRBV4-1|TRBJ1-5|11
CASSQGGRGYF
TGCGCCAGCAGCCAAGGGGGTAGAGGGTATTTT
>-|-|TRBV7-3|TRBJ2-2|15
CASSLSRMNTGELFF
TGTGCCAGCAGCCTGTCGAGGATGAACACCGGGGAGCTGTTTTTT
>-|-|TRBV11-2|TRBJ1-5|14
CASSLFGGNQPQHF
TGTGCCAGCAGCTTATTCGGGGGCAATCAGCCCCAGCATTTT
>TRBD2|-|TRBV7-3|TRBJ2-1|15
CASSLKRLAGAEQFF
TGTGCCAGCAGCTTAAAGAGACTAGCGGGAGCTGAGCAGTTCTTC